The 24 T cell receptor beta chains below were found in one sample sequenced in a study of blood T cell repertoires in COVID-19. Using immunoSEQ multiplex PCR, the repertoire was profiled, and TCRdb retains in-frame clones only, with some absent. The table has some 74,000 clones, roughly 80% seen once. Specimen: peripheral blood. These receptor sequences come from a woman of 80 years or more with active or convalescent COVID-19.

A single count supports this clone. The rearrangement joins TRBV28 to TRBJ2-7; D not resolved. The CDR3 contains 15 residues. CDR1 is MDHEN, CDR2 SYDVKM, per germline. Trimming pared 2 bases from V and 9 bases from J, leaving 20 bases between. The CDR3 spells CASSLGYLTPTGQYF. CDR3 coding DNA: TGTGCCAGCAGTTTAGGGTACCTAACCCCAACGGGGCAGTACTTC. The full variable domain, its missing parts supplied by reference TRBV28 and TRBJ2-7, is DVKVTQSSRYLVKRTGEKVFLECVQDMDHENMFWYRQDPGLGLRLIYFSYDVKMKEKGDIPEGYSVSREKKERFSLILESASTNQTSMYLCASSLGYLTPTGQYFGPGTRLTVT.

This chain uses TRBV28 with TRBJ2-3; TRBD1 is a possible D gene (6 bases). Germline CDR1 is MDHEN and CDR2 is SYDVKM. The CDR3 runs to 14 residues. The V and J ends lost 5 bases and 11 bases respectively, with 20 bases between them. CDR3 DNA sequence: TGTGCCAGCAGTACAACCACGACAGGACAGATGCAGTATTTT. This encodes CASSTTTTGQMQYF.

The chain has TRBV19 and TRBJ2-3; 10 bases line up with TRBD2. Per the germline V gene, CDR1 is LNHDA and CDR2 is SQIVND (reference sequence). The CDR3 loop spans 14 amino acids. J lost 4 bases, V lost 7 bases, and 5 bases had no gene match. The CDR3 spells CASTTSGVADTQYF. For the CDR3, the DNA is TGTGCCAGTACCACTAGCGGGGTCGCAGATACGCAGTATTTT.

This clone was counted only a few times. V gene TRBV7-3 combines with J gene TRBJ2-3; D call uncertain. The V end lost 2 bases, the J end lost 0 bases, and 9 bases lay between the germline ends. The CDR3 totals 15 residues. Looked up from germline, CDR1 is SGHTA and CDR2 is FQGTGA. CDR3 protein: CASSLGLTSTDTQYF. The CDR3 DNA is TGTGCCAGCAGCTTAGGGCTTACTAGCACAGATACGCAGTATTTT.

V is TRBV7-2 and J is TRBJ2-5; 9 bases agree with TRBD2. The CDR3 sequence is 16 residues long. Germline V gene lookup returns CDR1 SGHTA and CDR2 FQGNSA. Losses at the gene ends were 2 bases for V and 5 bases for J; bases not matched to a gene: 9. This CDR3 reads CASSLNTAGGRETQYF. The CDR3 DNA sequence: TGTGCCAGCAGCTTAAACACGGCGGGAGGGAGGGAGACCCAGTACTTC.

This clone was seen a few times. The V call is TRBV27, the J call TRBJ1-5; D may be TRBD1 (5 bases). V lost 6 bases and J lost 1, with 13 bases in between. Per germline, CDR1 MNHEY and CDR2 SMNVEV (reference sequence). The CDR3 has 15 residues. CDR3 in amino acids: CASSQGSLSNQPQHF. The DNA of the CDR3 is TGTGCCAGCAGCCAGGGTTCGTTAAGCAATCAGCCCCAGCATTTT.

V usage is TRBV24-1 and J usage is TRBJ1-3; D is unresolved. Germline CDR1 is KGHDR and CDR2 is SFDVKD. There are 14 residues in the CDR3. V was cut by 5 bases and J by 2 bases, with 9 bases left in between. Written as DNA, the CDR3 is TGTGCCACCAGTGGTGCAGGTGCTGGAAACACCATATATTTT. Encoded protein: CATSGAGAGNTIYF.

The chain combines TRBV30 with TRBJ1-1, with 7 bases matching TRBD1. Trimming cost V 5 bases and J 6 bases; bases outside gene matches: 12. Germline V lookup: CDR1 GTSNPN, CDR2 SVGIG (reference sequence). The CDR3 length is 14 residues. The DNA for the CDR3 is TGTGCCTGGGCGGAGACAGGGCGGGACGCTGAAGCTTTCTTT. Its translation: CAWAETGRDAEAFF.

The CDR3 bases are TGTGCCAGCAGCTTACAAGGGGATTATCAGCCCCAGCATTTT. It is translated as CASSLQGDYQPQHF. The genes are TRBV7-9 and TRBJ1-5; a possible D gene is TRBD1 (5 bases). The V end lost 2 bases, the J end lost 5 bases, and 10 bases lay between the germline ends. The CDR3 contains 14 residues. Germline V CDR1 and CDR2: SEHNR, FQNEAQ (reference sequence).

This sequence joins TRBV7-2 and TRBJ2-3; 7 nucleotides agree with TRBD2. J was trimmed by 3 bases and V by 5 bases; bases with no gene match: 11. Germline lookup yields CDR1 SGHTA and CDR2 FQGNSA. This CDR3 is built from 16 residues. The CDR3 sequence: CASSGRTSAFTDTQYF. In DNA, the CDR3 is TGTGCCAGCAGCGGCCGCACTAGCGCTTTTACAGATACGCAGTATTTT.

This rearrangement joins TRBV18 to TRBJ2-7; 8 bases map to TRBD1. The CDR3 loop spans 16 amino acids. Trimming took 2 bases from V and 7 from J; bases not matched to a gene: 13. CDR1 KGHSH and CDR2 LQKENI come from the germline V gene. CDR3 nucleotide sequence: TGTGCCAGCTCACCAACGATAGGACAGGGCGCAGGGGAGCAGTACTTC. Protein sequence: CASSPTIGQGAGEQYF. Together with reference TRBV18 and TRBJ2-7, the CDR3 gives the full variable domain: NAGVMQNPRHLVRRRGQEARLRCSPMKGHSHVYWYRQLPEEGLKFMVYLQKENIIDESGMPKERFSAEFPKEGPSILRIQQVVRGDSAAYFCASSPTIGQGAGEQYFGPGTRLTVT.

The chain uses TRBV9 and TRBJ2-2; 7 bases are shared with TRBD2. The V segment lost 0 bases and the J segment 5 bases; nucleotides outside the gene matches: 7. The length of the CDR3 is 16 residues. Germline values: CDR1 SGDLS, CDR2 YYNGEE. The CDR3 nucleotides are TGTGCCAGCAGCGTAGGGTATCTAGCGGCGACCGGGGAGCTGTTTTTT. This sequence encodes CASSVGYLAATGELFF.

V gene TRBV25-1 combines with J gene TRBJ2-7; 15 bases map to TRBD2. From germline, CDR1 is MGHDK and CDR2 SYGVNS. V lost 3 bases, J lost 0 bases, and 6 bases stayed unmatched. The CDR3 is 18 residues long. CDR3 in amino acids: CASSEGGLAGGTSYEQYF. In DNA, the CDR3 is TGTGCCAGCAGTGAGGGGGGACTAGCGGGAGGTACCTCCTACGAGCAGTACTTC.

The genes are TRBV6-1 and TRBJ2-1; 8 bases agree with TRBD1. Germline CDR1 is MNHNS and CDR2 is SASEGT. The CDR3 is 16 residues long. The J segment lost 4 bases and the V segment lost 4 bases, leaving 9 bases of the junction unmatched. The DNA of the CDR3 is TGTGCCAGCAGTGCCCTGACAGGGGCCGGGTACAATGAGCAGTTCTTC. It yields the protein CASSALTGAGYNEQFF.

V is TRBV4-2 and J is TRBJ1-1; D not certain. V gave up 0 bases and J gave up 4 bases, with 6 bases separating them. The CDR3 extends over 13 amino acids. Germline V gene data show CDR1 as LGHNA and CDR2 as YNFKEQ. The CDR3 DNA reads TGTGCCAGCAGCCAAGACCCCTCCACTGAAGCTTTCTTT. This gives the protein CASSQDPSTEAFF.

The chain employs TRBV7-3 and TRBJ1-2; perhaps TRBD1 as D (5 bases). V was cut by 5 bases and J by 2 bases, with 9 bases left in between. The germline gives CDR1 SGHTA, CDR2 FQGTGA. This CDR3 region has 13 residues. Written as DNA, the CDR3 is TGTGCCAGCAGCCCAGGGCAGAACTATGGCTACACCTTC. Residues: CASSPGQNYGYTF.

V gene TRBV27 combines with J gene TRBJ2-1, with no clear D. Germline CDR1 is MNHEY and CDR2 is SMNVEV (reference sequence). This CDR3 has 15 residues. V gave up 5 bases and J gave up 4 bases, with 15 bases separating them. The CDR3 bases are TGTGCCAGCAGTCTCGACATTCCTGGGTACAATGAGCAGTTCTTC. Translated: CASSLDIPGYNEQFF.

The genes are TRBV2 and TRBJ2-1; 12 bases align to TRBD2. CDR1 and CDR2 (germline): SNHLY, FYNNEI. V was pared by 6 bases and J by 7 bases, with 10 bases of the junction left unmatched. This CDR3 comprises 16 residues. The CDR3 sequence: CASSEIGLAGRNEQFF. For the CDR3, the DNA is TGTGCCAGCAGCGAAATCGGACTAGCGGGAAGAAATGAGCAGTTCTTC.

This clone has just one count. The CDR3 loop reads CAISESGTGKLMNTEAFF. As DNA, the CDR3 is TGTGCCATCAGTGAGTCGGGGACAGGGAAACTCATGAACACTGAAGCTTTCTTT. The chain recombines TRBV10-3 with TRBJ1-1, with TRBD1 matching over 9 bases. The V segment lost 0 bases and the J segment 0 bases; nucleotides outside the gene matches: 8. This CDR3 comprises 18 residues. Germline lookup yields CDR1 ENHRY and CDR2 SYGVKD.

A single count supports this clone. The chain uses TRBV9 and TRBJ2-5, with TRBD2 matching over 14 bases. CDR3 length: 16 amino acids. Germline CDR1 is SGDLS and CDR2 is YYNGEE. Trimming took 4 bases from V and 1 from J; bases not matched to a gene: 3. The CDR3, as DNA: TGTGCCAGCAGCTCTGGACTAGCGGGGGGCCAAGAGACCCAGTACTTC. Translating gives CASSSGLAGGQETQYF.

V usage is TRBV7-8 and J usage is TRBJ2-2; D perhaps matches TRBD1 (6 bases). The CDR3 runs 14 residues. Looked up from germline, CDR1 is SGHVS and CDR2 is FQNEAQ. V lost 5 bases and J lost 5, with 12 bases in between. Written as DNA, the CDR3 is TGTGCCAGCAGCCCCGGGACAAGTACCGGGGAGCTGTTTTTT. This gives the protein CASSPGTSTGELFF.

The chain carries TRBV7-8 and TRBJ2-5, with D tentatively TRBD2 (6 bases). The CDR3 runs to 17 residues. Germline CDR1 and CDR2: SGHVS and FQNEAQ. Trimming took 5 bases from V and 2 from J, leaving 21 bases between them. The CDR3 loop reads CASSIWWTTNKQETQYF. Here the CDR3 DNA reads TGTGCCAGCAGCATTTGGTGGACTACAAATAAGCAAGAGACCCAGTACTTC.

The chain is built from TRBV9 and TRBJ2-2, with unresolved D. The germline V gene encodes CDR1 SGDLS and CDR2 YYNGEE. Trimming stripped 0 bases from V and 5 bases from J, with 14 bases between. The length of the CDR3 is 16 residues. In DNA, the CDR3 is TGTGCCAGCAGCGTAGCTCGGGTTGCGAGTACCGGGGAGCTGTTTTTT. Translation gives CASSVARVASTGELFF.

This clone occurred once. The chain employs TRBV5-4 and TRBJ1-1, with 9 bases lining up with TRBD1. The CDR3 extends over 17 amino acids. Unmatched junction bases numbered 13, after V lost 3 bases and J lost 4 bases. CDR1 is SGHNT, CDR2 YYREEE, per germline (reference sequence). The DNA of the CDR3 is TGTGCCAGCAGCTCACCGGGACAGGGATTGGTGGCCACTGAAGCTTTCTTT. It translates to CASSSPGQGLVATEAFF.